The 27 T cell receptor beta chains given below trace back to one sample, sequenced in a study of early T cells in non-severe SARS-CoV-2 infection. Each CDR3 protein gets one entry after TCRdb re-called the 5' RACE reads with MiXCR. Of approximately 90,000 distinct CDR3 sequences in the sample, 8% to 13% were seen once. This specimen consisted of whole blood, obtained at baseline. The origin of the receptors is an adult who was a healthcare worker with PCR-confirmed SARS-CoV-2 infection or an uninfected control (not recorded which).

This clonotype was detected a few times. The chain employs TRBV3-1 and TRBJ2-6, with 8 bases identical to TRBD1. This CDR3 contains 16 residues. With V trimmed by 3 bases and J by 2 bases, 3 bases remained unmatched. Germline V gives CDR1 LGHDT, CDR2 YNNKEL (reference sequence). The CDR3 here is CASSQIQGAGANVLTF. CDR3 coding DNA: TGTGCCAGCAGCCAGATACAGGGGGCTGGGGCCAACGTCCTGACTTTC.

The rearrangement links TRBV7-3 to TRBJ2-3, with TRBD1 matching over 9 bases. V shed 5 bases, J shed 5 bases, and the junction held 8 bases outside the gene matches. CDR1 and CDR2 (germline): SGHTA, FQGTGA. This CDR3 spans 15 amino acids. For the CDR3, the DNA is TGTGCCAGCAGCCGAAGGTCGGGACAGGGAGATACGCAGTATTTT. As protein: CASSRRSGQGDTQYF. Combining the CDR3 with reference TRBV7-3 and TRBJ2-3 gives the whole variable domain GAGVSQTPSNKVTEKGKYVELRCDPISGHTALYWYRQSLGQGPEFLIYFQGTGAADDSGLPNDRFFAVRPEGSVSTLKIQRTERGDSAVYLCASSRRSGQGDTQYFGPGTRLTVL.

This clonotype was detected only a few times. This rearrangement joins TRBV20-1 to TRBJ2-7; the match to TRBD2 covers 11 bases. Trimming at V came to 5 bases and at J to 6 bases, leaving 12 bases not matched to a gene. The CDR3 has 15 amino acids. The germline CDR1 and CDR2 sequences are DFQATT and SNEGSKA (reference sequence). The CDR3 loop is CSADDSGRAIGEQYF. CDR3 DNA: TGCAGTGCTGATGATAGCGGGAGGGCCATCGGCGAGCAGTACTTC.

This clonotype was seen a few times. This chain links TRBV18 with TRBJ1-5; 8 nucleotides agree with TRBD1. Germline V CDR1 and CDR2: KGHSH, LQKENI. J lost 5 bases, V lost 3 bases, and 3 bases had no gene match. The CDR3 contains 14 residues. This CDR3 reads CASSPGQDDQPQHF. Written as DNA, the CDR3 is TGTGCCAGCTCACCGGGACAGGATGATCAGCCCCAGCATTTT.

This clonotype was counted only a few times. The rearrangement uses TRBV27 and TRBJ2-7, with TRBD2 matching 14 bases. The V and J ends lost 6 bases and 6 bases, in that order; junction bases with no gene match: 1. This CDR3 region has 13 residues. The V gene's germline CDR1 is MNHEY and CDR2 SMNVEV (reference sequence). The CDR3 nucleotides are TGTGCCAGCAGGGGGACTAGCGGGAGCGAGCAGTACTTC. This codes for CASRGTSGSEQYF.

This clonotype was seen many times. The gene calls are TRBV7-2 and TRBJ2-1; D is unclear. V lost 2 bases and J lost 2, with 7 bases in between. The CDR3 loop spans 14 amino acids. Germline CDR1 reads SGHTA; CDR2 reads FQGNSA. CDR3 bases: TGTGCCAGCAGCTTAATTATCACCTACAATGAGCAGTTCTTC. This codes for CASSLIITYNEQFF.

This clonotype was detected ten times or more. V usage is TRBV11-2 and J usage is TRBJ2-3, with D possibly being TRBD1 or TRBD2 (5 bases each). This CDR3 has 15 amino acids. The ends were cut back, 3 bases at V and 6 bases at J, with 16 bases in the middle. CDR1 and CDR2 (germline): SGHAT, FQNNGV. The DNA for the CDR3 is TGTGCCAGCAGCTTGAGGGGAACGCCCTGGGATACGCAGTATTTT. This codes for CASSLRGTPWDTQYF.

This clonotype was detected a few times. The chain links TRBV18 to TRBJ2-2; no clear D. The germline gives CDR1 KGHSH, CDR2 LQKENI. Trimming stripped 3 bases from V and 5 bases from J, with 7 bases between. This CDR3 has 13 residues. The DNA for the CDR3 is TGTGCCAGCTCACCGGAAGGAACCGGGGAGCTGTTTTTT. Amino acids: CASSPEGTGELFF.

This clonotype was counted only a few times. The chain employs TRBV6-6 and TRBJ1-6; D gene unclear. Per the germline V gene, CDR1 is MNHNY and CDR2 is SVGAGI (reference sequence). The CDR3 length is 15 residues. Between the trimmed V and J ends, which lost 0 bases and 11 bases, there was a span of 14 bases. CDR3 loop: CASSYSREYITPLHF. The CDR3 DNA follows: TGTGCCAGCAGTTACTCGAGAGAGTATATCACACCCCTCCACTTT.

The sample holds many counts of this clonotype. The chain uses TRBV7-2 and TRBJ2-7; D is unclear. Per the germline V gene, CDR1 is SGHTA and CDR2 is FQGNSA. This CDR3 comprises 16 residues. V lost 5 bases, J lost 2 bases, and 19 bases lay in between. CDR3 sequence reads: CASSPIREVRPYEQYF. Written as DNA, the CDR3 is TGTGCCAGCAGCCCCATCAGAGAGGTTCGCCCCTACGAGCAGTACTTC.

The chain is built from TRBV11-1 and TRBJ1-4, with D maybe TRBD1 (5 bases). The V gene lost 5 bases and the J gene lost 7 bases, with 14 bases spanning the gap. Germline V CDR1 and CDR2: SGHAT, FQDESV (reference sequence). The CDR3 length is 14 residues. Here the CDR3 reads CASSLSRQSEKLFF. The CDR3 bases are TGTGCCAGCAGCCTATCCCGACAGTCTGAAAAACTGTTTTTT.

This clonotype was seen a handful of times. The CDR3: CASSLAGATGSYEQYF. The CDR3 DNA follows: TGTGCCAGCAGTTTAGCGGGGGCGACGGGGTCCTACGAGCAGTACTTC. The chain links TRBV12-3 or TRBV12-4 to TRBJ2-7; possible D gene TRBD1, 6 bases. V lost 0 bases and J lost 1, with 13 bases in between. The CDR3 is 16 amino acids.

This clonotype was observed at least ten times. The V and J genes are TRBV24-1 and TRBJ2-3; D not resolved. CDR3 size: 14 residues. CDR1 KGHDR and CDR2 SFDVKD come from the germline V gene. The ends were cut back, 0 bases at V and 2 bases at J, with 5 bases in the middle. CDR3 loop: CATSDLADTDTQYF. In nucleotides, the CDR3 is TGTGCCACCAGTGATTTGGCGGACACAGATACGCAGTATTTT.

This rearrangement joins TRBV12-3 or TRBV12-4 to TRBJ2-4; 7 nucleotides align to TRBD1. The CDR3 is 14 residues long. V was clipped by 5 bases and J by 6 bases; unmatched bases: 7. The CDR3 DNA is TGTGCCAGCAGTACCCAGACAGGGACAAACATTCAGTACTTC. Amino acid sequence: CASSTQTGTNIQYF.

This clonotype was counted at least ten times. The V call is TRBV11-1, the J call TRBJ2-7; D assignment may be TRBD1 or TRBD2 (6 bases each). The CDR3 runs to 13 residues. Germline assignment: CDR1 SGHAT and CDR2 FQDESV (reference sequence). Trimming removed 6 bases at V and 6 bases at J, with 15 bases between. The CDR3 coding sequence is TGTGCCAGCAGTCTTGGGGGGCCGGGCGAGCAGTACTTC. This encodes CASSLGGPGEQYF.

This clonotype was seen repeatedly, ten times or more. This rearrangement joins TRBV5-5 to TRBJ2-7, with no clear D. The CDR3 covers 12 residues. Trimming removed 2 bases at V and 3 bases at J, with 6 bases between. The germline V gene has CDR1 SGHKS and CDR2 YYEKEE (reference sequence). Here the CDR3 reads CASSFDRYEQYF. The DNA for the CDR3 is TGTGCCAGCAGCTTCGACCGCTACGAGCAGTACTTC.

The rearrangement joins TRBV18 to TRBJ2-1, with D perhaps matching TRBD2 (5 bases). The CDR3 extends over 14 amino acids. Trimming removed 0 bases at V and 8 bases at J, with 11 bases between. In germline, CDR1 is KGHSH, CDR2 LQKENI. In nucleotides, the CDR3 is TGTGCCAGCTCACCACCTACTAGGAACGATGAGCAGTTCTTC. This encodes CASSPPTRNDEQFF.

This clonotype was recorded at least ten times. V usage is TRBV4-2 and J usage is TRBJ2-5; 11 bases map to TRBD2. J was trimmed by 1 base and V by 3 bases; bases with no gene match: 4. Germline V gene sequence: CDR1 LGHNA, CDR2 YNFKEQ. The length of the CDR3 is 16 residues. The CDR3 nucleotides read TGTGCCAGCAGCCAGGCCGGGACTAGCGGCCAAGAGACCCAGTACTTC. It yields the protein CASSQAGTSGQETQYF.

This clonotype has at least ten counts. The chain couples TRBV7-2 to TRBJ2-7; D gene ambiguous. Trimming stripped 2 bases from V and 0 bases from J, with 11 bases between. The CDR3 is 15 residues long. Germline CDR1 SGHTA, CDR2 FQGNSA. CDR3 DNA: TGTGCCAGCAGCTTACGGGCCACCACCTCCTACGAGCAGTACTTC. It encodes CASSLRATTSYEQYF.

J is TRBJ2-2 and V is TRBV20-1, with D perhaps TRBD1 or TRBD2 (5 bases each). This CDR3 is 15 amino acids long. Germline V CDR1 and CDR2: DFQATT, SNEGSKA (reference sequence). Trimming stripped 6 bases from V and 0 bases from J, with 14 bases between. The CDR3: CSATPGATNTGELFF. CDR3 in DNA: TGCAGTGCCACCCCCGGGGCGACGAACACCGGGGAGCTGTTTTTT.

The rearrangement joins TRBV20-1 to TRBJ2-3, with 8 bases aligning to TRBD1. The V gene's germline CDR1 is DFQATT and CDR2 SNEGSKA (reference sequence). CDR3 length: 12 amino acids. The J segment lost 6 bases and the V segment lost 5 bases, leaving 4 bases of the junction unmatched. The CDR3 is CSADRQGDTQYF. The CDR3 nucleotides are TGCAGTGCTGACCGACAGGGGGATACGCAGTATTTT.

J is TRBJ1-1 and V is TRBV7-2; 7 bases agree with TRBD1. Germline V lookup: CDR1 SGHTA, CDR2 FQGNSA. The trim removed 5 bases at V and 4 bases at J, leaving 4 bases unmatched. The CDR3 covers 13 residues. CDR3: CASSDRAGTEAFF. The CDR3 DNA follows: TGTGCCAGCAGCGACAGGGCAGGCACTGAAGCTTTCTTT.

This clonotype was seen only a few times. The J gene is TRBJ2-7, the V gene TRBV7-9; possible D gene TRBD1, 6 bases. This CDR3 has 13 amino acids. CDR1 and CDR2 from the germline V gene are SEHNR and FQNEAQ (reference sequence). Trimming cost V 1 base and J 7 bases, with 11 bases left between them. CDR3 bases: TGTGCCAGCAGCTTAGTGGCAGGGGTTGAGCAGTACTTC. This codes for CASSLVAGVEQYF. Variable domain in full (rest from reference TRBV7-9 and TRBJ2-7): DTGVSQNPRHKITKRGQNVTFRCDPISEHNRLYWYRQTLGQGPEFLTYFQNEAQLEKSRLLSDRFSAERPKGSFSTLEIQRTEQGDSAMYLCASSLVAGVEQYFGPGTRLTVT.

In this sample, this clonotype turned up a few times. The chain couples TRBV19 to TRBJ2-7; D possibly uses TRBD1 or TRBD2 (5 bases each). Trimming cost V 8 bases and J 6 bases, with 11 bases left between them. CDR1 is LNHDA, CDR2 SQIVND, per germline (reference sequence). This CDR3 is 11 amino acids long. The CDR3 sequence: CASGTYGEQYF. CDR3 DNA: TGTGCCAGTGGGACGTATGGCGAGCAGTACTTC.

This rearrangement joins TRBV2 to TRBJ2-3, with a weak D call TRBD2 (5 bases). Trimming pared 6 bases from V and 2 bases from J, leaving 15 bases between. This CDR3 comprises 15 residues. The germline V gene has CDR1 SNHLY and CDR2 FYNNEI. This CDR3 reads CASRVQTRNTDTQYF. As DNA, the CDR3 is TGTGCCAGCAGGGTTCAAACTAGGAACACAGATACGCAGTATTTT.

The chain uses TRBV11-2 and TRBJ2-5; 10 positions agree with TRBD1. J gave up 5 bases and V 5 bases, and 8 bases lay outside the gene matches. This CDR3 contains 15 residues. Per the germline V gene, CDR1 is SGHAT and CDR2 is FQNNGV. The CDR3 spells CASSPDRGLHETQYF. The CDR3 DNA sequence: TGTGCCAGCAGCCCCGACAGGGGGCTTCATGAGACCCAGTACTTC.

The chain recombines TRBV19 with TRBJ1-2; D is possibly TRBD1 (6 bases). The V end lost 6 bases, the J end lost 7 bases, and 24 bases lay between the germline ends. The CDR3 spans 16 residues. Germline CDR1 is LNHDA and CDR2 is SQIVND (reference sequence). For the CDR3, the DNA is TGTGCCAGTAGCATAAGTACCGGGACAACCGTTCTTGGCTACACCTTC. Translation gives CASSISTGTTVLGYTF.